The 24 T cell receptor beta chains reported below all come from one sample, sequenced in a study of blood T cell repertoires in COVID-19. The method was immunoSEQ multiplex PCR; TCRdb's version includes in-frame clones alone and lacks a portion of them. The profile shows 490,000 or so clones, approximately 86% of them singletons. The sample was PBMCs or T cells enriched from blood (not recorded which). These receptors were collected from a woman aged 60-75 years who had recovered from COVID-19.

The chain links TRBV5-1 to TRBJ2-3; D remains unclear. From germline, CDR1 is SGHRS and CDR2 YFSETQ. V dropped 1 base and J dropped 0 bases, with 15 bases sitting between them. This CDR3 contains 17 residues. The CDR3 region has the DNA TGCGCCAGCAGCTTGATTTCTAGACCTACTAGCACAGATACGCAGTATTTT. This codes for CASSLISRPTSTDTQYF.

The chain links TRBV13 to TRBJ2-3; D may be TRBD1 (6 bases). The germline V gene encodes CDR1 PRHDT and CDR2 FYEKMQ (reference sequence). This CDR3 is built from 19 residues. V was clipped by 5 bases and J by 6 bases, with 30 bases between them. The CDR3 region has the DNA TGTGCCAGCAGCCCACGGATGGGGGCCGCCAGCCTCACCCCGGATACGCAGTATTTT. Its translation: CASSPRMGAASLTPDTQYF. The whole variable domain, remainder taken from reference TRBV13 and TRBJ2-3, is AAGVIQSPRHLIKEKRETATLKCYPIPRHDTVYWYQQGPGQDPQFLISFYEKMQSDKGSIPDRFSAQQFSDYHSELNMSSLELGDSALYFCASSPRMGAASLTPDTQYFGPGTRLTVL.

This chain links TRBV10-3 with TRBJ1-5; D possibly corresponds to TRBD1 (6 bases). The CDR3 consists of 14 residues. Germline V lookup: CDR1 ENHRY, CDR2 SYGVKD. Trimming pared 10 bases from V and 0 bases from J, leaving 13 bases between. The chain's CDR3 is CATETGYSNQPQHF. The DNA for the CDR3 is TGTGCCACCGAGACAGGCTATAGCAATCAGCCCCAGCATTTT.

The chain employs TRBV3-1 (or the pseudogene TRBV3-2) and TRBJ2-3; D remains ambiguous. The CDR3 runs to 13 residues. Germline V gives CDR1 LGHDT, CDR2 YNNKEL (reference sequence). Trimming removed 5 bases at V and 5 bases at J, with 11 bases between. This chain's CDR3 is CASSFLSGDTQYF. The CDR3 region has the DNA TGTGCCAGCAGCTTTTTGTCGGGAGATACGCAGTATTTT.

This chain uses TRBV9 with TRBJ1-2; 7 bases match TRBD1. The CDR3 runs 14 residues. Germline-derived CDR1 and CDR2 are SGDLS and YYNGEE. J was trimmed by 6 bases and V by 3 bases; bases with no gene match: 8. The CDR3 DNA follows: TGTGCCAGCAGCGCTACACCAACAGGGGATGGCTACACCTTC. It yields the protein CASSATPTGDGYTF. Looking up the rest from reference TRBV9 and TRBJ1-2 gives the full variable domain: DSGVTQTPKHLITATGQRVTLRCSPRSGDLSVYWYQQSLDQGLQFLIQYYNGEERAKGNILERFSAQQFPDLHSELNLSSLELGDSALYFCASSATPTGDGYTFGSGTRLTVV.

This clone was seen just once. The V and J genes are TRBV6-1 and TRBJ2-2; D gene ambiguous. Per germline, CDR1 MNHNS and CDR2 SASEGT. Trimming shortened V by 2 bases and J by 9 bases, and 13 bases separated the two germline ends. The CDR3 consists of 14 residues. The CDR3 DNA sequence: TGTGCCAGCAGTGAAATTCTAGGTTTTAGGGAGCTGTTTTTT. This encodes CASSEILGFRELFF.

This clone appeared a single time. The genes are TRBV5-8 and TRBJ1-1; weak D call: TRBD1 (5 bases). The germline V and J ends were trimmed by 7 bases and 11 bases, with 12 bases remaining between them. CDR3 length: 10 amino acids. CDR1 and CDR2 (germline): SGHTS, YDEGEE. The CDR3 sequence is CASRPGLAFF. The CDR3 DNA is TGTGCCAGCCGGCCAGGGCTGGCTTTCTTT.

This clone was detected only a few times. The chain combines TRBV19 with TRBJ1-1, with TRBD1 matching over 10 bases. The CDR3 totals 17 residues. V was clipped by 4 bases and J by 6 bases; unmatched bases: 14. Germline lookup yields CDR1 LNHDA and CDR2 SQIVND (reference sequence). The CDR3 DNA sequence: TGTGCCAGTAGTACAATTTCGGGACAGGGGTGGGTTGCTGAAGCTTTCTTT. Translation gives CASSTISGQGWVAEAFF.

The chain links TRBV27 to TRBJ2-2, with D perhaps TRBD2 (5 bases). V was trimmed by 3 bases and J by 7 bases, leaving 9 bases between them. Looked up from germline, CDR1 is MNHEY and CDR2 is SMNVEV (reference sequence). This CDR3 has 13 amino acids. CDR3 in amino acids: CASSFGGIGELFF. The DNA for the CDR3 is TGTGCCAGCAGTTTCGGAGGTATCGGGGAGCTGTTTTTT.

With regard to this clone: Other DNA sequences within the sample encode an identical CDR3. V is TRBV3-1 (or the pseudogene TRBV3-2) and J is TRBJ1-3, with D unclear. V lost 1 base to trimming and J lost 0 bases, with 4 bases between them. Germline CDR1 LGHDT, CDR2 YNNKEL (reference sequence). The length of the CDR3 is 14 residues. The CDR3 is CASSQAGSGNTIYF. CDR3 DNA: TGTGCCAGCAGCCAAGCGGGCTCTGGAAACACCATATATTTT.

CDR3 in amino acids: CASSLGGMETQYF. In DNA, the CDR3 is TGTGCCAGCAGCCTCGGGGGGATGGAGACCCAGTACTTC. The chain combines TRBV4-2 with TRBJ2-5; 7 nucleotides match TRBD2. The CDR3 extends over 13 amino acids. Germline assignment: CDR1 LGHNA and CDR2 YNFKEQ. J gave up 5 bases and V 4 bases, and 4 bases lay outside the gene matches.

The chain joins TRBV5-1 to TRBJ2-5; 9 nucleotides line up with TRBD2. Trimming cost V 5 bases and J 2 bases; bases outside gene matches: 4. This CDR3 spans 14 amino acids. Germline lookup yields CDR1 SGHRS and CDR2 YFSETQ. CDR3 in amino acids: CASSFLAGQETQYF. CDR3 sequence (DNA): TGCGCCAGCAGTTTCCTAGCGGGGCAAGAGACCCAGTACTTC.

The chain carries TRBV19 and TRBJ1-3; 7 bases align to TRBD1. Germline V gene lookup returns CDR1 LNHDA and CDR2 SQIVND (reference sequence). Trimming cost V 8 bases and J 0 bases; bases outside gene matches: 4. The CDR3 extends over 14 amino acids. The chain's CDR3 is CASRDRSSGNTIYF. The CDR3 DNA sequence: TGTGCCAGTCGGGACAGAAGCTCTGGAAACACCATATATTTT.

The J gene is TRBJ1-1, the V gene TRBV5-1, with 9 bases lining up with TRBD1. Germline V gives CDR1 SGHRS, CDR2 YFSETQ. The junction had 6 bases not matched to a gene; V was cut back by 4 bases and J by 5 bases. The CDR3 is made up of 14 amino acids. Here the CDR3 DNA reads TGCGCCAGCAGCCTAACAGGGGGCAGGACTGAAGCTTTCTTT. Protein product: CASSLTGGRTEAFF.

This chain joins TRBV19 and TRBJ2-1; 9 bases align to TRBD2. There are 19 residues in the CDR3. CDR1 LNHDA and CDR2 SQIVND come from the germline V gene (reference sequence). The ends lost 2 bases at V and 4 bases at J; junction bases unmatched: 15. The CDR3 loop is CASSIPGLNSGGVYNEQFF. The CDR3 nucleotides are TGTGCCAGTAGTATACCGGGTTTAAATAGCGGGGGAGTTTACAATGAGCAGTTCTTC.

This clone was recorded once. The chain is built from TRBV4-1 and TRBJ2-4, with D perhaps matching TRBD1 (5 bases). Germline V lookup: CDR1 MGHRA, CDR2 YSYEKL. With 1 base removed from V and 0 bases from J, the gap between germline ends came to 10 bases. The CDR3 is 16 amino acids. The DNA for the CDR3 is TGCGCCAGCAGCCAAGTTTCAGGGCTAGCCAAAAACATTCAGTACTTC. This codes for CASSQVSGLAKNIQYF.

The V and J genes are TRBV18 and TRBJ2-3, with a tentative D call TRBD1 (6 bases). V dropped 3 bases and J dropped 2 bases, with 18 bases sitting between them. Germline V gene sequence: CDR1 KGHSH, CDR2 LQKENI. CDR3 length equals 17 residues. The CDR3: CASSPFLLGGHTDTQYF. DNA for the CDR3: TGTGCCAGCTCACCCTTTCTGCTTGGGGGCCACACAGATACGCAGTATTTT.

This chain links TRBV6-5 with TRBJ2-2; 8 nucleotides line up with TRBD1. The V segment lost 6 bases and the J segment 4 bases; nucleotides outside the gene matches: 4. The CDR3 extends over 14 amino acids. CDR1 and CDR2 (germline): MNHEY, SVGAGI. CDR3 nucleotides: TGTGCCAGCAGCAACAGGGGGTCCACCGGGGAGCTGTTTTTT. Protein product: CASSNRGSTGELFF.

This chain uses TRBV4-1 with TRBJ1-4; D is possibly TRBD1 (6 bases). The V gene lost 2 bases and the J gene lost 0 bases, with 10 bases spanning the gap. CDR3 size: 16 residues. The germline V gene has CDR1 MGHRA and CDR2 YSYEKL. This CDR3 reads CASSQTRTATNEKLFF. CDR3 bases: TGCGCCAGCAGCCAAACCCGGACAGCAACTAATGAAAAACTGTTTTTT.

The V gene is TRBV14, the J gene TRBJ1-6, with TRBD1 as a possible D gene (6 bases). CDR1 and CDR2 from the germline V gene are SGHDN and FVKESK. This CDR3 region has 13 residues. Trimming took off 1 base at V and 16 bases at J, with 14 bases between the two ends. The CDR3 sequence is CASSQGDTFRLHF. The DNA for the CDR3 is TGTGCCAGCAGCCAAGGGGACACTTTTCGACTCCACTTT.

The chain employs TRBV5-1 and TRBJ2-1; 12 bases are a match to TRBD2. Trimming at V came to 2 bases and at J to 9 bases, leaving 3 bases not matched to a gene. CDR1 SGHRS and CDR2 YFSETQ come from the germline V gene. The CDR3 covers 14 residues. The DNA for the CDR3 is TGCGCCAGCAGCTTTGCTAGCGGGGGGGGTGAGCAGTTCTTC. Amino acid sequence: CASSFASGGGEQFF.

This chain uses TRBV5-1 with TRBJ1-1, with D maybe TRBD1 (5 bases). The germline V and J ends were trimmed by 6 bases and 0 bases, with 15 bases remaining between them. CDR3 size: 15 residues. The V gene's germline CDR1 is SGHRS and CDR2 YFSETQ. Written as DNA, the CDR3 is TGCGCCAGCACCTTTGATGCAGGGTTGAACACTGAAGCTTTCTTT. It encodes CASTFDAGLNTEAFF.

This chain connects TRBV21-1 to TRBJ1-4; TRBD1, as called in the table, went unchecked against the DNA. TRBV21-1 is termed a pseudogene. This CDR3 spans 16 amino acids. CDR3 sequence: CASSNPDRGRREKLFF. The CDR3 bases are TGTGCCAGCAGCAACCCTGACAGGGGGCGTCGGGAAAAACTGTTTTTT.

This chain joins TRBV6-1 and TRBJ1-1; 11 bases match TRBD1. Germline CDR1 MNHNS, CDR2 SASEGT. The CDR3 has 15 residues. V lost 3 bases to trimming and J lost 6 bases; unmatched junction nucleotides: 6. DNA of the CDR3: TGTGCCAGCAGTGACCCGGGACAGGGGGGGGCTGAAGCTTTCTTT. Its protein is CASSDPGQGGAEAFF.